These 14 T cell receptor beta chains were all obtained from the same sample, sequenced in a study of cytomegalovirus exposure and HLA in healthy donors. With 60 Vbeta and 13 Jbeta primers, the PCR was carried out. Sequencing used immunoSEQ multiplex PCR; TCRdb keeps in-frame clones, though not all of them. The sample holds 100,000 to 120,000 clones, about 90% seen once. Sequenced sample: PBMCs. The source of these receptors is a man aged 40-50 years in good health and CMV-seronegative.

V and J are TRBV4-1 and TRBJ1-1; D is undetermined. Trimming cost V 1 base and J 2 bases, with 11 bases left between them. This CDR3 has 15 residues. Germline loops: CDR1 MGHRA, CDR2 YSYEKL. CDR3 bases: TGCGCCAGCAGCCAAGTTCGGGGAATCAACACTGAAGCTTTCTTT. Translation: CASSQVRGINTEAFF.

The gene calls are TRBV19 and TRBJ1-6, with D perhaps TRBD1 (6 bases). Per germline, CDR1 LNHDA and CDR2 SQIVND (reference sequence). With 5 bases removed from V and 3 bases from J, the gap between germline ends came to 8 bases. The CDR3 runs to 14 residues. CDR3 bases: TGTGCCAGTAGTCTACAGGGCTATAATTCACCCCTCCACTTT. It is translated as CASSLQGYNSPLHF.

V is TRBV27 and J is TRBJ2-6; D gene unclear. Per germline, CDR1 MNHEY and CDR2 SMNVEV (reference sequence). V lost 2 bases to trimming and J lost 0 bases, with 11 bases between them. The CDR3 loop spans 17 amino acids. The CDR3 reads CASSLDTSISGANVLTF. DNA of the CDR3: TGTGCCAGCAGTTTAGACACCTCGATCTCTGGGGCCAACGTCCTGACTTTC.

J is TRBJ1-2 and V is TRBV5-1; the D gene is possibly TRBD1 (6 bases). Germline CDR1 and CDR2: SGHRS and YFSETQ. Trimming took 4 bases from V and 4 from J, leaving 14 bases between them. The CDR3 runs 14 residues. The CDR3: CASSPEGDAYGYTF. Written as DNA, the CDR3 is TGCGCCAGCAGCCCCGAGGGGGATGCCTATGGCTACACCTTC.

In its sample, this clone was seen once. CDR3 bases: TGTGCCAGCAGCTTGGGGACAGGGTCATACAATGAGCAGTTCTTC. It is translated as CASSLGTGSYNEQFF. The rearrangement uses TRBV7-7 and TRBJ2-1; 9 bases align to TRBD1. The V gene's germline CDR1 is SSHAT and CDR2 FNYEAQ (reference sequence). This CDR3 has 15 amino acids. V was pared by 3 bases and J by 4 bases, with 4 bases of the junction left unmatched.

The chain carries TRBV5-1 and TRBJ2-1; a weak D match, TRBD2 (6 bases). Deletions cut 3 bases from V and 5 bases from J, with 9 bases between. The CDR3 covers 13 residues. Germline CDR1 and CDR2: SGHRS and YFSETQ. The DNA of the CDR3 is TGCGCCAGCAGCTCGCGGGGCCACAATGAGCAGTTCTTC. Its translation: CASSSRGHNEQFF.

This clone came up a few times. The chain links TRBV6-6 to TRBJ2-1; 8 bases match TRBD1. The J segment lost 6 bases and the V segment lost 5 bases, leaving 6 bases of the junction unmatched. Germline lookup yields CDR1 MNHNY and CDR2 SVGAGI (reference sequence). This CDR3 is built from 14 residues. CDR3 DNA: TGTGCCAGCAGTCTCGACAGGGGCCTCAATGAGCAGTTCTTC. This encodes CASSLDRGLNEQFF.

The chain links TRBV19 to TRBJ2-7; perhaps TRBD2 as D (5 bases). Germline V gives CDR1 LNHDA, CDR2 SQIVND (reference sequence). CDR3 length equals 14 residues. Trimming shortened V by 4 bases and J by 0 bases, and 10 bases separated the two germline ends. CDR3 in amino acids: CASSTLGSSYEQYF. Here the CDR3 DNA reads TGTGCCAGTAGTACACTAGGGTCCTCCTACGAGCAGTACTTC.

The chain couples TRBV14 to TRBJ1-2; D is uncertain. CDR3 length equals 13 residues. CDR1 is SGHDN, CDR2 FVKESK, per germline. V was shortened by 3 bases and J by 4 bases, with 9 bases between the two germline ends. The CDR3 is CASSQARLYGYTF. CDR3 DNA sequence: TGTGCCAGCAGCCAGGCCAGACTCTATGGCTACACCTTC. Full variable domain (outside the CDR3, taken from reference TRBV14 and TRBJ1-2): EAGVTQFPSHSVIEKGQTVTLRCDPISGHDNLYWYRRVMGKEIKFLLHFVKESKQDESGMPNNRFLAERTGGTYSTLKVQPAELEDSGVYFCASSQARLYGYTFGSGTRLTVV.

The chain links TRBV4-3 to TRBJ2-5, with D possibly being TRBD1 (5 bases). Germline V lookup: CDR1 LGHNA, CDR2 YSLEER. The CDR3 consists of 17 residues. The V gene lost 2 bases and the J gene lost 1 base, with 17 bases spanning the gap. Here the CDR3 reads CASSQSQVRESQETQYF. The CDR3 coding sequence is TGCGCCAGCAGCCAAAGTCAAGTCAGGGAATCCCAAGAGACCCAGTACTTC.

This clone was detected only a few times. The chain links TRBV19 to TRBJ1-1; D not resolved. From germline, CDR1 is LNHDA and CDR2 SQIVND (reference sequence). V shed 3 bases and J shed 1 base, with 6 bases lying between them. The CDR3 runs to 13 residues. The CDR3 loop is CASSIQENTEAFF. CDR3 sequence (DNA): TGTGCCAGTAGTATTCAGGAGAACACTGAAGCTTTCTTT.

This clone was recorded once. This sequence joins TRBV19 and TRBJ2-2, with a tentative D call TRBD1 (5 bases). The CDR3 loop spans 16 amino acids. CDR1 is LNHDA, CDR2 SQIVND, per germline (reference sequence). V dropped 7 bases and J dropped 0 bases, with 15 bases sitting between them. Here the CDR3 reads CASTDLTVTNTGELFF. The CDR3 DNA reads as TGTGCCAGTACCGACCTGACAGTTACGAACACCGGGGAGCTGTTTTTT. Full variable domain (outside the CDR3, taken from reference TRBV19 and TRBJ2-2): DGGITQSPKYLFRKEGQNVTLSCEQNLNHDAMYWYRQDPGQGLRLIYYSQIVNDFQKGDIAEGYSVSREKKESFPLTVTSAQKNPTAFYLCASTDLTVTNTGELFFGEGSRLTVL.

The chain carries TRBV28 and TRBJ1-6; no definite D call. Germline V CDR1 and CDR2: MDHEN, SYDVKM. Trimming left V 7 bases short and J 9 bases short, with 13 bases between. The CDR3 contains 13 residues. CDR3 sequence (DNA): TGTGCCAGCACATTGAGGAGGACTTCACCCCTCCACTTT. Translated, it gives CASTLRRTSPLHF.

The chain recombines TRBV6-5 with TRBJ1-2, with 8 positions matching TRBD1. V lost 6 bases and J lost 8; bases outside the gene matches: 5. CDR3 length: 12 amino acids. CDR1 and CDR2 from the germline V gene are MNHEY and SVGAGI. The CDR3 region has the DNA TGTGCCAGCAGCGGACAGGGAGACGGCTACACCTTC. Translated: CASSGQGDGYTF.